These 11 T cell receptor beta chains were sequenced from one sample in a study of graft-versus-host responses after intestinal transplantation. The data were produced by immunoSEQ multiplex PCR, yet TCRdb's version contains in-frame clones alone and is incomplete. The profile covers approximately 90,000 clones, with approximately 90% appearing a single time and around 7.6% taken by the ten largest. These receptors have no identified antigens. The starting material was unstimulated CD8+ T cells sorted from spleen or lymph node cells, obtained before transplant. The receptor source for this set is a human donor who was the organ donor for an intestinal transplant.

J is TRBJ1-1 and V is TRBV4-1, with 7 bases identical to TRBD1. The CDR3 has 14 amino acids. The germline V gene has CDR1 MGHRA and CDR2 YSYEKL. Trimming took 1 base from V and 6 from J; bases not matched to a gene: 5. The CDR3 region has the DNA TGCGCCAGCAGCCAAGTCGACAGGGTCCCTGAAGCTTTCTTT. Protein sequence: CASSQVDRVPEAFF.

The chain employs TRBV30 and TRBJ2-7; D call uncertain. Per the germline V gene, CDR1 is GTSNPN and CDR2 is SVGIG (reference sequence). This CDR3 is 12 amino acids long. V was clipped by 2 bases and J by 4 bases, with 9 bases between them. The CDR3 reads CAWSSPIYEQYF. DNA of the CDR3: TGTGCCTGGAGTTCTCCGATTTACGAGCAGTACTTC.

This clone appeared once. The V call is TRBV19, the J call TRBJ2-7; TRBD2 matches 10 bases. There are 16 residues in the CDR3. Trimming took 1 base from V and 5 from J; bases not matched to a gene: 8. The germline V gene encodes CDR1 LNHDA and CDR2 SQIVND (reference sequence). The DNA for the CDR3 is TGTGCCAGTAGTATAGCGCTTGCTAGCGGGGGCAACGAGCAGTACTTC. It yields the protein CASSIALASGGNEQYF.

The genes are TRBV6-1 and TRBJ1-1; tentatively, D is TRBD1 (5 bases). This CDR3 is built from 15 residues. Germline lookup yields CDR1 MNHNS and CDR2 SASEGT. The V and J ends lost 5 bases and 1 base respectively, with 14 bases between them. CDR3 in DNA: TGTGCCAGCAGTCCTCGGGGCACAACGAACACTGAAGCTTTCTTT. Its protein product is CASSPRGTTNTEAFF.

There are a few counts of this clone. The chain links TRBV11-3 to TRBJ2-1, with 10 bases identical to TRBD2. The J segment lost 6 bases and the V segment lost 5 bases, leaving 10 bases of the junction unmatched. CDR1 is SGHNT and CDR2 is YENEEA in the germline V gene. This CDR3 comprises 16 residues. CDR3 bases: TGTGCCAGCAGCCCGCGTGAACTAGCGGGAATCAATGAGCAGTTCTTC. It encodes CASSPRELAGINEQFF.

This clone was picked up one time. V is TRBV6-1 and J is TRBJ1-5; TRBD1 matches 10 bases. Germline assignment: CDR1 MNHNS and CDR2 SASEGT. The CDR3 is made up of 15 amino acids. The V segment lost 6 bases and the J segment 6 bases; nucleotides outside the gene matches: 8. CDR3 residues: CASRTGGEYRQPQHF. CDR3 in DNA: TGTGCCAGCAGGACAGGGGGCGAATACCGTCAGCCCCAGCATTTT.

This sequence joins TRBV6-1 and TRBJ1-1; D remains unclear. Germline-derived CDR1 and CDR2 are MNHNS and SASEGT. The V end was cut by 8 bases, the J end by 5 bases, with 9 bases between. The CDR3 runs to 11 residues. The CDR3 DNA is TGTGCCAGCCAGCGGGGTACTGAAGCTTTCTTT. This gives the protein CASQRGTEAFF.

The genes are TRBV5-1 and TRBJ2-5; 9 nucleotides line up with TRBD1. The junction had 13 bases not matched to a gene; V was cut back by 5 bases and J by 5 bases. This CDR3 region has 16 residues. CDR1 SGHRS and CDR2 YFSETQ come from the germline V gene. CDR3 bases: TGCGCCAGCAGATCACAGGGGGCACCAGGACGGGAGACCCAGTACTTC. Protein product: CASRSQGAPGRETQYF.

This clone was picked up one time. The chain's CDR3 is CASSQTGGATYEQYF. CDR3 bases: TGTGCCAGCAGCCAGACAGGGGGCGCGACCTACGAGCAGTACTTC. The chain couples TRBV7-6 to TRBJ2-5; 10 bases map to TRBD1. Judging by the DNA end, TRBJ2-7 fits better; the J call may be wrong. The CDR3 sequence is 15 residues long. The V gene's germline CDR1 is SGHVS and CDR2 FNYEAQ.

CDR3 bases: TGTGCCAGTAGTATAGGCGAGGGGTACGAGCAGTACTTC. This translates into CASSIGEGYEQYF. The chain links TRBV19 to TRBJ2-7, with D perhaps assigned TRBD1 or TRBD2 (5 bases each). Germline loops: CDR1 LNHDA, CDR2 SQIVND (reference sequence). CDR3 length: 13 residues. The V and J ends lost 1 base and 4 bases respectively, with 8 bases between them.

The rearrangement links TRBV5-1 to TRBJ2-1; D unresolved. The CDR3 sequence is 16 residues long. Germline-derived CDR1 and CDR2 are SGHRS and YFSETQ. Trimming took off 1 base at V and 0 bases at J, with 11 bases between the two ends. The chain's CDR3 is CASSLNDLSSYNEQFF. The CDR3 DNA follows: TGCGCCAGCAGCTTGAATGACCTGAGCTCCTACAATGAGCAGTTCTTC.